The 15 T cell receptor beta chains below were found in one sample sequenced in a study of early T cells in non-severe SARS-CoV-2 infection. TCRdb re-analysed the 5' RACE reads in MiXCR, keeping a single row per CDR3 protein. Here the sample spans more than 65,000 distinct CDR3 sequences, roughly 15% being singletons. The sample was whole blood. The receptors were sampled from an adult who was a healthcare worker with PCR-confirmed SARS-CoV-2 infection or an uninfected control (not recorded which).

This clonotype was counted between two and nine times. V usage is TRBV11-3 and J usage is TRBJ2-5; TRBD2 aligns across 8 bases. The ends lost 5 bases at V and 2 bases at J; junction bases unmatched: 10. Germline V gives CDR1 SGHNT, CDR2 YENEEA. This CDR3 is built from 16 residues. CDR3 sequence: CASSTPALAGQETQYF. Written as DNA, the CDR3 is TGTGCCAGCAGCACTCCGGCCCTAGCGGGTCAAGAGACCCAGTACTTC.

This clonotype was recorded at least ten times. The chain couples TRBV18 to TRBJ1-1; D perhaps matches TRBD1 (5 bases). CDR3 length: 15 residues. From germline, CDR1 is KGHSH and CDR2 LQKENI. V was trimmed by 5 bases and J by 1 base, leaving 14 bases between them. DNA of the CDR3: TGTGCCAGCTCATCCTCGACAGTACGGAACACTGAAGCTTTCTTT. Translating it yields CASSSSTVRNTEAFF.

This clonotype showed up many times. This chain joins TRBV5-6 and TRBJ2-1, with D possibly TRBD2 on 6 matching bases. The CDR3 contains 17 residues. The V gene lost 0 bases and the J gene lost 0 bases, with 13 bases spanning the gap. Germline CDR1 reads SGHDT; CDR2 reads YYEEEE. DNA for the CDR3: TGTGCCAGCAGCTTGGATCGGGGACTGAGCTCCTACAATGAGCAGTTCTTC. Protein: CASSLDRGLSSYNEQFF.

In this sample, this clonotype turned up many times. The chain employs TRBV18 and TRBJ1-1, with D unclear. V was pared by 1 base and J by 7 bases, with 7 bases between. There are 12 residues in the CDR3. CDR1 and CDR2 (germline): KGHSH, LQKENI. CDR3 coding DNA: TGTGCCAGCTCACCACTCCGCGGTGAAGCTTTCTTT. As protein: CASSPLRGEAFF.

The chain uses TRBV7-8 and TRBJ2-1; TRBD2 agrees at 10 bases. Germline assignment: CDR1 SGHVS and CDR2 FQNEAQ. This CDR3 comprises 18 residues. V trimming: 4 bases; J trimming: 4 bases; junction bases outside the gene matches: 13. The CDR3 DNA sequence: TGTGCCAGCAGCTCCCCGGGGGGAAGCGGGGGGGCATACAATGAGCAGTTCTTC. This codes for CASSSPGGSGGAYNEQFF.

The rearrangement joins TRBV18 to TRBJ2-3; D is ambiguous. This CDR3 region has 14 residues. The V end lost 6 bases, the J end lost 2 bases, and 12 bases lay between the germline ends. The germline V gene encodes CDR1 KGHSH and CDR2 LQKENI. This CDR3 is CASSRRIDTDTQYF. CDR3 in DNA: TGTGCCAGCTCTCGTCGGATCGACACAGATACGCAGTATTTT.

The genes are TRBV6-2 or TRBV6-3 and TRBJ2-3, with 8 bases lining up with TRBD2. There are 17 residues in the CDR3. J lost 2 bases, V lost 2 bases, and 9 bases had no gene match. Germline values: CDR1 MNHEY, CDR2 SVGEGT. The CDR3 sequence is CASSYQVIAGNTDTQYF. The CDR3 nucleotides read TGTGCCAGCAGTTACCAGGTGATAGCGGGGAACACAGATACGCAGTATTTT.

V usage is TRBV27 and J usage is TRBJ2-2, with D perhaps TRBD2 (5 bases). V was cut by 3 bases and J by 7 bases, with 9 bases left in between. CDR3 length: 13 amino acids. Germline assignment: CDR1 MNHEY and CDR2 SMNVEV (reference sequence). The CDR3 spells CASSFLEGGELFF. CDR3 nucleotides: TGTGCCAGCAGTTTTCTTGAGGGCGGGGAGCTGTTTTTT.

This clonotype was counted a few times. The rearrangement links TRBV11-2 to TRBJ1-4; D possibly corresponds to TRBD1 (6 bases). Trimming pared 1 base from V and 4 bases from J, leaving 13 bases between. In germline, CDR1 is SGHAT, CDR2 FQNNGV. The CDR3 has 16 residues. This chain's CDR3 is CASSLGQGNVNEKLFF. The CDR3 DNA sequence: TGTGCCAGCAGCTTAGGTCAGGGGAACGTTAATGAAAAACTGTTTTTT.

This clonotype was seen many times. The chain employs TRBV3-1 and TRBJ2-1; D is ambiguous. The CDR3 sequence is 12 residues long. The ends were cut back, 6 bases at V and 8 bases at J, with 11 bases in the middle. Per the germline V gene, CDR1 is LGHDT and CDR2 is YNNKEL (reference sequence). The CDR3 nucleotides are TGTGCCAGCAGTCCTAGTTCATATGAGCAGTTCTTC. Residues: CASSPSSYEQFF.

This chain links TRBV20-1 with TRBJ1-4; 9 bases fit TRBD1. Per the germline V gene, CDR1 is DFQATT and CDR2 is SNEGSKA (reference sequence). The CDR3 sequence is 13 residues long. V lost 6 bases and J lost 8; bases outside the gene matches: 7. For the CDR3, the DNA is TGCAGTGCCGAGACAGGGGGGAAGGAAAAACTGTTTTTT. It is translated as CSAETGGKEKLFF.

This clonotype was detected only a few times. The chain employs TRBV20-1 and TRBJ1-1, with D perhaps matching TRBD1 (6 bases). The CDR3 is 14 amino acids. With 6 bases removed from V and 1 base from J, the gap between germline ends came to 15 bases. The V gene's germline CDR1 is DFQATT and CDR2 SNEGSKA (reference sequence). In DNA form, the CDR3 reads TGCAGTGCCCCGGTGGAGGGGGGGAACACTGAAGCTTTCTTT. Protein: CSAPVEGGNTEAFF.

This clonotype occurred many times. The CDR3 nucleotides read TGTGCCAGCAGTTTATTGGGGACAGGGGGCGCGGCCTATAATTCACCCCTCCACTTT. It codes for CASSLLGTGGAAYNSPLHF. The gene calls are TRBV27 and TRBJ1-6, with 12 bases identical to TRBD1. Germline assignment: CDR1 MNHEY and CDR2 SMNVEV (reference sequence). V lost 1 base, J lost 2 bases, and 6 bases stayed unmatched. The CDR3 covers 19 residues.

The J gene is TRBJ1-1, the V gene TRBV5-4, with TRBD1 as a possible D gene (6 bases). The CDR3 is 19 residues long. Germline CDR1 is SGHNT and CDR2 is YYREEE (reference sequence). Deletions cut 4 bases from V and 4 bases from J, with 29 bases between. Written as DNA, the CDR3 is TGTGCCAGCAGCCCGTTAAGACCCGGGCAGGGGCCCAGGAGCACTGAAGCTTTCTTT. This encodes CASSPLRPGQGPRSTEAFF.

This clonotype was detected only a few times. The gene calls are TRBV18 and TRBJ2-1; 15 bases fit TRBD2. In germline, CDR1 is KGHSH, CDR2 LQKENI. With V trimmed by 0 bases and J by 10 bases, 4 bases remained unmatched. This CDR3 has 16 residues. The CDR3 region is CASSPPAGTSGGEQFF. In nucleotides, the CDR3 is TGTGCCAGCTCACCACCGGCCGGGACTAGCGGGGGGGAGCAGTTCTTC. The whole variable domain, remainder taken from reference TRBV18 and TRBJ2-1, is NAGVMQNPRHLVRRRGQEARLRCSPMKGHSHVYWYRQLPEEGLKFMVYLQKENIIDESGMPKERFSAEFPKEGPSILRIQQVVRGDSAAYFCASSPPAGTSGGEQFFGPGTRLTVL.